This T cell receptor beta chain is drawn from a study of blood T cell repertoires in COVID-19. The overall study: The study drew acute and convalescent COVID-19 samples from the United States, Italy and Spain.

Study processing details: Estimated nucleated cell counts came from reference gene primer amplification. Clones were sequenced by immunoSEQ multiplex PCR, and TCRdb holds only the in-frame ones, with some missing. V and J calls and clone size are as listed in that table; D and trimming were resolved from the DNA. The sample holds tens of thousands of clones, approximately 85% seen once. The CDR3 sequence is 15 residues long. CDR1 is MGHRA, CDR2 YSYEKL, per germline. V was pared by 2 bases and J by 5 bases, with 3 bases of the junction left unmatched. The receptor's source is a human donor in a cohort sampled during active COVID-19. The rearrangement joins TRBV4-1 to TRBJ2-5, with 12 bases identical to TRBD2. The sample comprised peripheral blood. The CDR3 region is CASSQLAGGRETQYF. The CDR3 DNA reads as TGCGCCAGCAGCCAACTAGCGGGGGGGCGGGAGACCCAGTACTTC.